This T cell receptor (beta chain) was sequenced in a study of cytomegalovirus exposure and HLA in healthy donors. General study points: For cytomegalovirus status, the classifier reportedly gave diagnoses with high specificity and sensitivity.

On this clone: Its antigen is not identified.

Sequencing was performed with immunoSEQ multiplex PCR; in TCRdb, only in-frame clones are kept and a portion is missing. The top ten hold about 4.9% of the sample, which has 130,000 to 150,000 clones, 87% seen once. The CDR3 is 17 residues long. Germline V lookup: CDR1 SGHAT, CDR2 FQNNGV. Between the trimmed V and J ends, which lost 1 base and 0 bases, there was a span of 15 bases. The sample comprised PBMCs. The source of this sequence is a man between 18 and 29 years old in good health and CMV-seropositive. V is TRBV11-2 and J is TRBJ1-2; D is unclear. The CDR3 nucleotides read TGTGCCAGCAGCTTAGGGATGGTGGGCTCCCCTAACTATGGCTACACCTTC. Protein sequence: CASSLGMVGSPNYGYTF.